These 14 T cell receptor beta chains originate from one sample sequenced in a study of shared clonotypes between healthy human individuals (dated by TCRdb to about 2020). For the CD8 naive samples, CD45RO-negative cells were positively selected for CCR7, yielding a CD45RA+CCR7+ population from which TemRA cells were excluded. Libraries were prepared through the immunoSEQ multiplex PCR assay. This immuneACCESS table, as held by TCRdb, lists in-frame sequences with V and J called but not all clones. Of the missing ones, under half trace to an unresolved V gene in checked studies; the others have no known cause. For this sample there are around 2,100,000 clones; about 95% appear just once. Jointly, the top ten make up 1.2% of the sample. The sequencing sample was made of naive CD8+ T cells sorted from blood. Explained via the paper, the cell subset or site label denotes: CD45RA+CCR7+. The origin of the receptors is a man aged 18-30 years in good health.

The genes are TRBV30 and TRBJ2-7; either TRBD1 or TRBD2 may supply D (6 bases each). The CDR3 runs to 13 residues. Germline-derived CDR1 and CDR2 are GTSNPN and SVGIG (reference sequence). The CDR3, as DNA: TGTGCATTAAATCCCGGGGGCGGGTACGAGCAGTACTTC. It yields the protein CALNPGGGYEQYF.

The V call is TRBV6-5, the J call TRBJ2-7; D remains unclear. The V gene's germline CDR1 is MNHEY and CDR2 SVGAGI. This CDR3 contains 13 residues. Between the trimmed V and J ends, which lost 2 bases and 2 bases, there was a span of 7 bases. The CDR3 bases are TGTGCCAGCAGTTACCGGTCAGCCTACGAGCAGTACTTC. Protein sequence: CASSYRSAYEQYF.

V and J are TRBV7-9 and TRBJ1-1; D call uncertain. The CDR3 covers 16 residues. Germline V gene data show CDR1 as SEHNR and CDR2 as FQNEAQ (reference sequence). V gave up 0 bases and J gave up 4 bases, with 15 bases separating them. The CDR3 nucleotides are TGTGCCAGCAGCTTAGCCCCACGAGGGCTGACCACTGAAGCTTTCTTT. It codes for CASSLAPRGLTTEAFF.

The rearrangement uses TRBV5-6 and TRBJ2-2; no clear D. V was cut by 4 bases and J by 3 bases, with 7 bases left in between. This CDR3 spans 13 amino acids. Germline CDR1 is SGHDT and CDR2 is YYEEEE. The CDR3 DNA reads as TGTGCCAGCAGCCTCAGGTACACCGGGGAGCTGTTTTTT. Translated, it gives CASSLRYTGELFF.

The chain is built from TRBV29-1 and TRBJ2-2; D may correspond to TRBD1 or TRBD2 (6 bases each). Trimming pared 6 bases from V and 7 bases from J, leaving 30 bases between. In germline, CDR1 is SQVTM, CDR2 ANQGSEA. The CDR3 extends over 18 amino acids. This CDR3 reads CSVLDPTSNGGLHGELFF. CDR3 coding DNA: TGCAGCGTGCTCGACCCTACATCGAACGGGGGCTTACACGGGGAGCTGTTTTTT.

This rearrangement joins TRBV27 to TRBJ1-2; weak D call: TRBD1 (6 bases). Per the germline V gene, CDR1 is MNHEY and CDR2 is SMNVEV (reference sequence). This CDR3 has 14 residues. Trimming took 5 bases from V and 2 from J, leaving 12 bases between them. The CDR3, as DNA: TGTGCCAGCAGTGTCGACAGGTTCAACTATGGCTACACCTTC. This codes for CASSVDRFNYGYTF.

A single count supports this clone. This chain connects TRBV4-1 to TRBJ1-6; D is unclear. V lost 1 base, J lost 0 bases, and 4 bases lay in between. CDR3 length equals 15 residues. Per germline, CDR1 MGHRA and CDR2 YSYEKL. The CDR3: CASSQGGSYNSPLHF. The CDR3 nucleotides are TGCGCCAGCAGCCAAGGGGGCTCCTATAATTCACCCCTCCACTTT.

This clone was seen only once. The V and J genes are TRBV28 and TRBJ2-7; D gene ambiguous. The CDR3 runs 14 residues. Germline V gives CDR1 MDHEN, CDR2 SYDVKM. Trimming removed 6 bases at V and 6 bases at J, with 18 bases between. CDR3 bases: TGTGCCAGCAGATCCCCGTTAGGACCGAGCGAGCAGTACTTC. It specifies CASRSPLGPSEQYF.

This chain's CDR3 is CASSQRTGAINYGYTF. As DNA, the CDR3 is TGTGCCAGCAGCCAGCGGACAGGGGCGATCAACTATGGCTACACCTTC. The rearrangement joins TRBV13 to TRBJ1-2, with 9 positions matching TRBD1. V dropped 5 bases and J dropped 2; count of bases not matched to a gene: 9. Per the germline V gene, CDR1 is PRHDT and CDR2 is FYEKMQ (reference sequence). The CDR3 is made up of 16 amino acids.

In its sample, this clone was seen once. The CDR3 protein is CASSLRETVDTEAFF. The CDR3 DNA is TGTGCCAGCAGTCTTCGAGAGACAGTGGACACTGAAGCTTTCTTT. This chain connects TRBV6-5 to TRBJ1-1; TRBD1 might be the D (5 bases). V lost 5 bases to trimming and J lost 3 bases, with 16 bases between them. CDR3 length: 15 amino acids. Germline V gene sequence: CDR1 MNHEY, CDR2 SVGAGI.

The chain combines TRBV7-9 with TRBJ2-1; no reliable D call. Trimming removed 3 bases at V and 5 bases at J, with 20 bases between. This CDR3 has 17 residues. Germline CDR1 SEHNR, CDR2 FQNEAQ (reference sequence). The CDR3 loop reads CASSFDKQRKWDNEQFF. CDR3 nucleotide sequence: TGTGCCAGCAGCTTTGATAAGCAGCGAAAATGGGACAATGAGCAGTTCTTC.

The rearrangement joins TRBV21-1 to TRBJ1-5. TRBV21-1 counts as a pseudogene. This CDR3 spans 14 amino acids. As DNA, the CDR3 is TGTGCCAGCAAGCCAGGGGAGGGGAGACAGCCCCAGCATTTT. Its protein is CASKPGEGRQPQHF.

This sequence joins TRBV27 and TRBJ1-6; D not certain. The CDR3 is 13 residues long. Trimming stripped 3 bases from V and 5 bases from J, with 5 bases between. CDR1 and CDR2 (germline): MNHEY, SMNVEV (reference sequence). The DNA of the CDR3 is TGTGCCAGCAGTTTCGGGGATAATTCACCCCTCCACTTT. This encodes CASSFGDNSPLHF.

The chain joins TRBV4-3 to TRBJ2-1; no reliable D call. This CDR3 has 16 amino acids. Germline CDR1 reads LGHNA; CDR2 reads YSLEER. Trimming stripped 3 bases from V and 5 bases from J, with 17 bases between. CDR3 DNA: TGCGCCAGCAGCCAGTCCCTGCGCAGCCCAGACAATGAGCAGTTCTTC. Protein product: CASSQSLRSPDNEQFF.